A selection of T cell receptor beta chains follows, all from one sample in a study of blood T cells in healthy people across ages. TCRdb re-derived calls from the 5' RACE reads in MiXCR, one entry per CDR3 protein. The sample carries about 780,000 distinct CDR3 sequences, less than 60% recorded once. Sequenced input: blood. Receptors originate from an elderly man in good health. CDR3s include the opening cysteine and the closing phenylalanine or tryptophan. D genes are given only for firm matches. Some rows mark clone size as missing; the rest say once, few, many or name a class of expanded clone.

j_gene: TRBJ2-5
d_gene: -
v_gene: TRBV5-6
abundance: -
CDR3aa: CASSFGTPEETQYF
CDR3nt: TGTGCCAGCAGCTTCGGGACTCCCGAAGAGACCCAGTACTTC

j_gene: TRBJ2-7
d_gene: -
v_gene: TRBV14
abundance: few
CDR3aa: CASSQEESTEQYF
CDR3nt: TGTGCCAGCAGCCAAGAAGAGAGCACCGAGCAGTACTTC

j_gene: TRBJ2-7
d_gene: TRBD2
v_gene: TRBV5-1
abundance: -
CDR3aa: CASRSGREDYEQYF
CDR3nt: TGCGCCAGCAGGTCAGGGAGGGAGGATTACGAGCAGTACTTC

j_gene: TRBJ1-5
d_gene: -
v_gene: TRBV19
abundance: -
CDR3aa: CASSPLPGHQPQHF
CDR3nt: TGTGCCAGTAGTCCGTTACCGGGACACCAGCCCCAGCATTTT

j_gene: TRBJ2-4
d_gene: -
v_gene: TRBV14
abundance: -
CDR3aa: CASSQARDIQYF
CDR3nt: TGTGCCAGCAGCCAAGCCCGGGACATTCAGTACTTC

j_gene: TRBJ1-2
d_gene: TRBD1
v_gene: TRBV10-3
abundance: -
CDR3aa: CAIKGDREKYGYTF
CDR3nt: TGTGCCATTAAAGGGGACAGGGAAAAGTATGGCTACACCTTC

j_gene: TRBJ2-7
d_gene: TRBD1
v_gene: TRBV29-1
abundance: -
CDR3aa: CSVDQTGRGQYF
CDR3nt: TGCAGCGTCGACCAGACAGGGAGAGGGCAGTACTTC

j_gene: TRBJ2-7
d_gene: TRBD1
v_gene: TRBV20-1
abundance: few
CDR3aa: CSARDIGGTYEQYF
CDR3nt: TGCAGTGCTAGAGATATAGGGGGCACCTACGAGCAGTACTTC

j_gene: TRBJ2-7
d_gene: TRBD1
v_gene: TRBV7-9
abundance: -
CDR3aa: CASEGAEEQYF
CDR3nt: TGTGCCAGCGAGGGGGCGGAGGAGCAGTACTTC

j_gene: TRBJ2-5
d_gene: TRBD1
v_gene: TRBV5-1
abundance: -
CDR3aa: CASSSMTGAGETQYF
CDR3nt: TGCGCCAGCAGCTCGATGACAGGGGCAGGGGAGACCCAGTACTTC

j_gene: TRBJ2-7
d_gene: TRBD2
v_gene: TRBV6-2/TRBV6-3
abundance: -
CDR3aa: CASGGTSANYEQYF
CDR3nt: TGTGCCAGCGGGGGGACTAGTGCGAACTACGAGCAGTACTTC

j_gene: TRBJ2-2
d_gene: -
v_gene: TRBV4-3
abundance: -
CDR3aa: CASSHNGADTGELFF
CDR3nt: TGCGCCAGCAGCCACAACGGGGCGGACACCGGGGAGCTGTTTTTT

j_gene: TRBJ2-3
d_gene: TRBD1
v_gene: TRBV2
abundance: -
CDR3aa: CASSTRGTGQGTQYF
CDR3nt: TGTGCCAGCAGTACGAGGGGGACAGGTCAGGGGACGCAGTATTTT

j_gene: TRBJ2-5
d_gene: -
v_gene: TRBV20-1
abundance: -
CDR3aa: CSAPRGGGYPETQYF
CDR3nt: TGCAGTGCTCCTCGTGGGGGAGGTTATCCAGAGACCCAGTACTTC

j_gene: TRBJ2-3
d_gene: TRBD2
v_gene: TRBV7-6
abundance: -
CDR3aa: CASSPVAGDRGTDTQYF
CDR3nt: TGTGCCAGCAGCCCCGTAGCGGGAGACCGTGGCACAGATACGCAGTATTTT

j_gene: TRBJ2-1
d_gene: TRBD2
v_gene: TRBV7-8
abundance: few
CDR3aa: CASSPGLAGANNEQFF
CDR3nt: TGTGCCAGCAGCCCCGGACTAGCGGGAGCCAATAATGAGCAGTTCTTC

j_gene: TRBJ2-4
d_gene: -
v_gene: TRBV5-1
abundance: few
CDR3aa: CASSLERGSLAKNIQYF
CDR3nt: TGCGCCAGCAGCTTGGAACGGGGGTCCTTAGCCAAAAACATTCAGTACTTC

j_gene: TRBJ1-5
d_gene: -
v_gene: TRBV27
abundance: few
CDR3aa: CASSFSGGEQPQHF
CDR3nt: TGTGCCAGCAGTTTTTCCGGGGGGGAGCAGCCCCAGCATTTT

j_gene: TRBJ2-3
d_gene: TRBD2
v_gene: TRBV29-1
abundance: -
CDR3aa: CSVEFSGRDTQYF
CDR3nt: TGCAGCGTTGAGTTCAGCGGGAGAGATACGCAGTATTTT

j_gene: TRBJ2-1
d_gene: -
v_gene: TRBV27
abundance: few
CDR3aa: CASSPDAGNNEQFF
CDR3nt: TGTGCCAGCAGTCCGGACGCAGGGAACAATGAGCAGTTCTTC

j_gene: TRBJ2-1
d_gene: TRBD1
v_gene: TRBV4-3
abundance: few
CDR3aa: CASSQDQGAINEQFF
CDR3nt: TGCGCCAGCAGCCAAGATCAGGGGGCAATAAATGAGCAGTTCTTC

j_gene: TRBJ1-2
d_gene: -
v_gene: TRBV5-1
abundance: -
CDR3aa: CASSSQVQGNYGYTF
CDR3nt: TGCGCCAGCAGCTCCCAGGTGCAGGGTAACTATGGCTACACCTTC

j_gene: TRBJ2-3
d_gene: -
v_gene: TRBV7-9
abundance: -
CDR3aa: CASSLAGQTKSGTQYF
CDR3nt: TGTGCCAGCAGCTTAGCTGGACAGACTAAAAGCGGTACGCAGTATTTT

j_gene: TRBJ2-3
d_gene: -
v_gene: TRBV4-1
abundance: -
CDR3aa: CASSQLATVTQYF
CDR3nt: TGCGCCAGCAGCCAATTAGCCACAGTTACGCAGTATTTT

j_gene: TRBJ1-2
d_gene: -
v_gene: TRBV6-6
abundance: few
CDR3aa: CASRASITGSGYGYTF
CDR3nt: TGTGCCAGCAGAGCCTCAATCACAGGTTCTGGCTATGGCTACACCTTC

j_gene: TRBJ2-1
d_gene: TRBD1
v_gene: TRBV27
abundance: -
CDR3aa: CASSLSGRGLGNEQFF
CDR3nt: TGTGCCAGCAGTTTATCGGGCAGGGGGCTTGGGAATGAGCAGTTCTTC

j_gene: TRBJ1-2
d_gene: -
v_gene: TRBV29-1
abundance: -
CDR3aa: CSAVPRDKPYGYTF
CDR3nt: TGCAGCGCCGTGCCTCGGGACAAACCCTATGGCTACACCTTC

j_gene: TRBJ2-1
d_gene: TRBD1
v_gene: TRBV5-1
abundance: -
CDR3aa: CASSREGTGGLEQFF
CDR3nt: TGCGCCAGCAGCCGCGAGGGGACAGGGGGCCTTGAGCAGTTCTTC

j_gene: TRBJ2-1
d_gene: -
v_gene: TRBV5-1
abundance: -
CDR3aa: CASQTGEPYNEQFF
CDR3nt: TGCGCCAGCCAGACGGGGGAACCCTACAATGAGCAGTTCTTC

j_gene: TRBJ2-7
d_gene: TRBD2
v_gene: TRBV9
abundance: -
CDR3aa: CASSERDYSYEQYF
CDR3nt: TGTGCCAGCAGCGAGCGGGACTACTCCTACGAGCAGTACTTC

j_gene: TRBJ2-7
d_gene: -
v_gene: TRBV7-9
abundance: few
CDR3aa: CASSSLTPRPGEQYF
CDR3nt: TGTGCCAGCAGCTCCCTAACGCCAAGGCCAGGCGAGCAGTACTTC

j_gene: TRBJ2-3
d_gene: -
v_gene: TRBV7-2
abundance: -
CDR3aa: CASSSEADTSTDTQYF
CDR3nt: TGTGCCAGCAGCTCGGAGGCGGATACTAGCACAGATACGCAGTATTTT

j_gene: TRBJ2-1
d_gene: TRBD2
v_gene: TRBV29-1
abundance: -
CDR3aa: CSVVKTPSGTNNEQFF
CDR3nt: TGCAGCGTTGTTAAAACGCCTAGCGGGACCAACAATGAGCAGTTCTTC

j_gene: TRBJ2-4
d_gene: -
v_gene: TRBV13
abundance: -
CDR3aa: CASSTNSGTINIQYF
CDR3nt: TGTGCCAGCAGCACGAACTCCGGGACCATTAACATTCAGTACTTC

j_gene: TRBJ2-1
d_gene: -
v_gene: TRBV18
abundance: -
CDR3aa: CASSPPGSTYNEQFF
CDR3nt: TGTGCCAGCTCACCACCGGGGTCAACCTACAATGAGCAGTTCTTC

j_gene: TRBJ2-5
d_gene: -
v_gene: TRBV18
abundance: many
CDR3aa: CASSPLRGQETQYF
CDR3nt: TGTGCCAGCAGCCCCCTACGGGGGCAAGAGACCCAGTACTTC

j_gene: TRBJ1-1
d_gene: -
v_gene: TRBV6-6
abundance: few
CDR3aa: CASSYSGATNTEAFF
CDR3nt: TGTGCCAGCAGTTACTCGGGAGCCACTAACACTGAAGCTTTCTTT

j_gene: TRBJ2-1
d_gene: -
v_gene: TRBV28
abundance: -
CDR3aa: CASSFSLNEQFF
CDR3nt: TGTGCCAGCAGTTTTTCGCTTAATGAGCAGTTCTTC

j_gene: TRBJ2-1
d_gene: TRBD2
v_gene: TRBV28
abundance: -
CDR3aa: CASSTLDSAGTNEQFF
CDR3nt: TGTGCCAGCAGTACCCTCGACTCAGCGGGGACCAATGAGCAGTTCTTC

j_gene: TRBJ2-1
d_gene: TRBD2
v_gene: TRBV5-7
abundance: few
CDR3aa: CASSLVAGGRNEQFF
CDR3nt: TGTGCCAGCAGCTTGGTTGCGGGGGGAAGGAATGAGCAGTTCTTC

j_gene: TRBJ2-7
d_gene: -
v_gene: TRBV5-1
abundance: -
CDR3aa: CASSLITAPSSYNEQYF
CDR3nt: TGCGCCAGCAGCTTGATCACAGCTCCAAGCTCCTACAATGAGCAGTACTTC

j_gene: TRBJ2-3
d_gene: -
v_gene: TRBV29-1
abundance: many
CDR3aa: CSVVGLRNSDTQYF
CDR3nt: TGCAGCGTTGTGGGTCTTCGAAACTCAGATACGCAGTATTTT

j_gene: TRBJ2-4
d_gene: TRBD1
v_gene: TRBV5-6
abundance: -
CDR3aa: CARSFRAPGGKNIQYF
CDR3nt: TGTGCCAGAAGCTTTAGGGCCCCAGGGGGCAAAAACATTCAGTACTTC

j_gene: TRBJ1-2
d_gene: -
v_gene: TRBV6-7
abundance: -
CDR3aa: CARGGQRADGYTF
CDR3nt: TGTGCCAGGGGCGGACAGCGAGCAGATGGCTACACCTTC

j_gene: TRBJ2-5
d_gene: TRBD2
v_gene: TRBV3-1
abundance: -
CDR3aa: CASSQRREYNEQYF
CDR3nt: TGTGCCAGCAGCCAGCGGCGGGAGTACAATGAGCAGTACTTC

j_gene: TRBJ1-1
d_gene: -
v_gene: TRBV25-1
abundance: -
CDR3aa: CASSAERTTEAFF
CDR3nt: TGTGCCAGCAGTGCTGAGAGGACGACTGAAGCTTTCTTT

j_gene: TRBJ2-3
d_gene: -
v_gene: TRBV7-2
abundance: -
CDR3aa: CASVEGGGTDTQYF
CDR3nt: TGTGCCAGCGTGGAGGGAGGAGGTACAGATACGCAGTATTTT

j_gene: TRBJ2-2
d_gene: -
v_gene: TRBV20-1
abundance: -
CDR3aa: CSASSGTGELFF
CDR3nt: TGCAGTGCTTCCTCAGGGACCGGGGAGCTGTTTTTT

j_gene: TRBJ2-5
d_gene: TRBD1
v_gene: TRBV29-1
abundance: -
CDR3aa: CSEGQGSEQYF
CDR3nt: TGCAGCGAGGGACAGGGATCTGAGCAGTACTTC

j_gene: TRBJ2-7
d_gene: TRBD2
v_gene: TRBV12-3/TRBV12-4
abundance: -
CDR3aa: CASSFGASGYEQYF
CDR3nt: TGTGCCAGCAGTTTCGGGGCTAGCGGCTACGAGCAGTACTTC

j_gene: TRBJ2-4
d_gene: -
v_gene: TRBV9
abundance: -
CDR3aa: CASSVEGGKNIQYF
CDR3nt: TGTGCCAGCAGCGTAGAGGGGGGGAAAAACATTCAGTACTTC

j_gene: TRBJ2-1
d_gene: TRBD2
v_gene: TRBV18
abundance: -
CDR3aa: CASSQPGLAGSNEQFF
CDR3nt: TGTGCCAGCTCACAACCGGGACTAGCGGGGTCTAATGAGCAGTTCTTC

j_gene: TRBJ2-1
d_gene: -
v_gene: TRBV9
abundance: -
CDR3aa: CASSVALPPSSYNEQFF
CDR3nt: TGTGCCAGCAGCGTAGCTCTCCCTCCAAGCTCCTACAATGAGCAGTTCTTC

j_gene: TRBJ2-3
d_gene: TRBD2
v_gene: TRBV4-2
abundance: -
CDR3aa: CASSPTSGPGGDTQYF
CDR3nt: TGTGCCAGCAGCCCGACTAGCGGCCCCGGGGGGGATACGCAGTATTTT